This T cell receptor beta chain was found in a study of T cells in localized non-small cell lung cancer. As to this clone: Its antigen is undetermined.

The table came from immunoSEQ multiplex PCR; TCRdb's copy has only in-frame clones and leaves some out. The sample holds almost 65,000 clones, roughly 90% seen once. Overall study findings and caveats: Median detection of top 100 tumor clones in adjacent lung was under 75 clones. Uninvolved adjacent lung, not tumor, had the highest T cell clonality.

The source material was peripheral blood, sampled before any cancer treatment. The receptor's source is a woman aged 40 to 75 with stage I lung adenocarcinoma.

DNA for the CDR3: TGTGCCAGCGAGGGTTACAGGCCTAATGAAAAACTGTTTTTT. Amino acid sequence: CASEGYRPNEKLFF. The V gene is TRBV6-1, the J gene TRBJ1-4, with D possibly being TRBD1 (5 bases). Trimming took off 8 bases at V and 3 bases at J, with 13 bases between the two ends. CDR3 length: 14 amino acids. Germline V gene sequence: CDR1 MNHNS, CDR2 SASEGT.